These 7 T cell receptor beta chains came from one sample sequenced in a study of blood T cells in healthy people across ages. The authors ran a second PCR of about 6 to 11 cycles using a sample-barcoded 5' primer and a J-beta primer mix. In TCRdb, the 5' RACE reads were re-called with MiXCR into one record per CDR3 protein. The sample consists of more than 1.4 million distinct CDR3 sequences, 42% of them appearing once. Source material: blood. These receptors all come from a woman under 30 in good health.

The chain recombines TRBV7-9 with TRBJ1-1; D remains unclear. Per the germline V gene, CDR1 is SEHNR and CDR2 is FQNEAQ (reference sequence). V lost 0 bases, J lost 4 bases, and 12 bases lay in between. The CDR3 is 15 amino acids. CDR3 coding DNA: TGTGCCAGCAGCTTAGCGGGAGGTTATAGCACTGAAGCTTTCTTT. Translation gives CASSLAGGYSTEAFF.

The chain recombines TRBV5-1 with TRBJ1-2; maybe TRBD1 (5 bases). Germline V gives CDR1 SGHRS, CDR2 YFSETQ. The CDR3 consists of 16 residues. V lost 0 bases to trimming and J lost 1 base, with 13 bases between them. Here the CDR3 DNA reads TGCGCCAGCAGCTTGGATGGGGCAGCCCGTAACTATGGCTACACCTTC. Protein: CASSLDGAARNYGYTF.

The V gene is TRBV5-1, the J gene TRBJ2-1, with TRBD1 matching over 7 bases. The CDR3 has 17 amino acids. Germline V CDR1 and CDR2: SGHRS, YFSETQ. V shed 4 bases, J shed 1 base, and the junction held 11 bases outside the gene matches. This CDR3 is CASSAPYRGGSYNEQFF. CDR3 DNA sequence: TGCGCCAGCAGCGCCCCGTACAGGGGCGGTTCCTACAATGAGCAGTTCTTC.

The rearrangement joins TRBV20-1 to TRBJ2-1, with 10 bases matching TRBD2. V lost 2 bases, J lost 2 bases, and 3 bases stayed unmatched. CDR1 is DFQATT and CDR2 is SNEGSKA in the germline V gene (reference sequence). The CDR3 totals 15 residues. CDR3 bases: TGCAGTGCTAGACAACTAGCGGGGACCTACAATGAGCAGTTCTTC. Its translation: CSARQLAGTYNEQFF.

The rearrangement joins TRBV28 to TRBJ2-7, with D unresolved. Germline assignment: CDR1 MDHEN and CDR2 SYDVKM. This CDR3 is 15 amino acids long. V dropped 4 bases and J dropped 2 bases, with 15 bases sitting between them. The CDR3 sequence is CASSSPGAEAYEQYF. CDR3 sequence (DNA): TGTGCCAGCAGTTCCCCCGGTGCCGAGGCCTACGAGCAGTACTTC.

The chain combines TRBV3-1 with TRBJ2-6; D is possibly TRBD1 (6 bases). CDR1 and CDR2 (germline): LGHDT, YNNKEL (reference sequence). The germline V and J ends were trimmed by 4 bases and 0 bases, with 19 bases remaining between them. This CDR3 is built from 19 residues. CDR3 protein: CASSPWTDSGTSGANVLTF. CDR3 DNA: TGTGCCAGCAGCCCTTGGACAGACAGTGGGACCTCTGGGGCCAACGTCCTGACTTTC.

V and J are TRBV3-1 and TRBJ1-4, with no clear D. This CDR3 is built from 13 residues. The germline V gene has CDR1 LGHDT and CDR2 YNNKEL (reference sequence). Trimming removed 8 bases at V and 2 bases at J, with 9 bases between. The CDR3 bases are TGTGCCAGCCGCGATGGCACTAATGAAAAACTGTTTTTT. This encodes CASRDGTNEKLFF. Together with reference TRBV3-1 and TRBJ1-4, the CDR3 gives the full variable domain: DTAVSQTPKYLVTQMGNDKSIKCEQNLGHDTMYWYKQDSKKFLKIMFSYNNKELIINETVPNRFSPKSPDKAHLNLHINSLELGDSAVYFCASRDGTNEKLFFGSGTQLSVL.